This T cell receptor beta chain was recorded in a study of cytomegalovirus exposure and HLA in healthy donors. Study summary: From HLA-typed donors, an early data release held roughly 80 million unique TCRs. General study results and limits: CMV serostatus stood as the only immune exposure information on hand. Most TCR sequences showed up rarely, but some public TCRs showed up in many donors.

A remark on this clone: Its antigen is undetermined.

The PCR employed 60 Vbeta primers together with 13 Jbeta primers. Method: immunoSEQ multiplex PCR; TCRdb's copy keeps in-frame clones and lacks some. The sample lists 65,000 or so clones, 70% to 85% occurring once. The material sequenced was PBMCs. The receptor comes from a woman in her thirties or forties in good health and CMV-seropositive.

DNA for the CDR3: TGTGCCTGGAGCCGGACTGCTTATGGCTACACCTTC. Encoded protein: CAWSRTAYGYTF. The chain couples TRBV30 to TRBJ1-2; D is unclear. Looked up from germline, CDR1 is GTSNPN and CDR2 is SVGIG (reference sequence). The CDR3 sequence is 12 residues long. The V end lost 3 bases, the J end lost 5 bases, and 10 bases lay between the germline ends. The full variable domain, rest sourced from reference TRBV30 and TRBJ1-2, is SQTIHQWPATLVQPVGSPLSLECTVEGTSNPNLYWYRQAAGRGLQLLFYSVGIGQISSEVPQNLSASRPQDRQFILSSKKLLLSDSGFYLCAWSRTAYGYTFGSGTRLTVV.